These T cell receptor beta chains were read from a single sample in a study of blood T cells in healthy people across ages. TCRdb re-called the 5' RACE reads with MiXCR, one entry per CDR3 protein. The sample records some 880,000 distinct CDR3 sequences, about 37% being singletons. Input material: blood. These receptors were obtained from a man between 18 and 29 years old in good health. The CDR3 runs from the conserved cysteine through the conserved F or W. A D gene is named only where the DNA matches it firmly. Clone size appears in some rows only: once, few, many, or a class for an expanded clone.

J,V,size,D,DNA,CDR3
TRBJ1-1,TRBV9,.,.,TGTGCCAGCAGCGACTCCCCTAATTTCCGGGTTGAAGCTTTCTTT,CASSDSPNFRVEAFF
TRBJ1-6,TRBV20-1,.,.,TGCAGTGCTAGAGATTTACGGTCTGAATATAATTCACCCCTCCACTTT,CSARDLRSEYNSPLHF
TRBJ2-7,TRBV20-1,.,.,TGCAGTGCTAGGAATGCCTCCGTCTCCTACAATGAGCAGTACTTC,CSARNASVSYNEQYF
TRBJ2-7,TRBV4-2,few,TRBD1,TGTGCCAGCAGCCAAGGACTCCGGGACAGGAAGAACTACGAGCAGTACTTC,CASSQGLRDRKNYEQYF
TRBJ2-5,TRBV4-1,.,.,TGCGCCAGCAGCCAAGCGGGGAGGTACCAAGAGACCCAGTACTTC,CASSQAGRYQETQYF
TRBJ2-5,TRBV4-2,few,TRBD2,TGTGCCAGCAGCCAAGTTGTCTATGCTAGCGGGGTAATCCAAGAGACCCAGTACTTC,CASSQVVYASGVIQETQYF
TRBJ2-7,TRBV7-2,.,.,TGTGCCAACAGCCGGGCTTACGAGCAGTACTTC,CANSRAYEQYF
TRBJ2-1,TRBV20-1,once,TRBD2,TGCAGTGCTAGAGATCTAGCGGGAGGAAACGGTTCCTACAATGAGCAGTTCTTC,CSARDLAGGNGSYNEQFF
TRBJ1-2,TRBV4-3,many,.,TGCGCCAGCAGCCAAGAGCTGAAAATCTATGGCGGCTACACCTTC,CASSQELKIYGGYTF
TRBJ1-1,TRBV20-1,.,.,TGCGGTGCTAGAGTTTCTACTTTGGGAGGGTCGAGGGGAGCTTTCTTT,CGARVSTLGGSRGAFF
TRBJ1-2,TRBV6-5,few,.,TGTGCCAGCAGCCTGACCCACACTTATGGCTACACCTTC,CASSLTHTYGYTF
TRBJ2-5,TRBV2,.,.,TGTGCCACCAAGTCTGATCGACAAGAGACCCAGTACTTC,CATKSDRQETQYF
TRBJ1-4,TRBV5-1,.,.,TGCGCCAGCAGCTTTGATACTACGACTAATGAAAAACTGTTTTTT,CASSFDTTTNEKLFF
TRBJ2-1,TRBV25-1,.,.,TGTGCCAGCAACCAGGGTGGCTACGAGCAGTTCTTC,CASNQGGYEQFF
TRBJ2-1,TRBV2,.,.,TGTGCCAGCAGTGAAGGGGCAGCTTACAATGAGCAGTTCTTC,CASSEGAAYNEQFF
TRBJ1-6,TRBV7-3,.,.,TGTGCCAGCAGCTTGGACAGCCCGTATCGGAATTCACCCCTCCACTTT,CASSLDSPYRNSPLHF
TRBJ2-2,TRBV6-5,.,TRBD1,TGTGCCAGCAGCCGGGACAGGGTCGGGGAGCTGTTTTTT,CASSRDRVGELFF
TRBJ2-7,TRBV30,.,.,TGTGCCTGGACCCCAAATAGGGACAAGCCCTACGAGCAGTACTTC,CAWTPNRDKPYEQYF
TRBJ1-6,TRBV7-2,few,.,TGTGCCAGCAGCTTAACCCCAGGCAGAAATTCACCCCTCCACTTT,CASSLTPGRNSPLHF
TRBJ2-2,TRBV3-1,few,TRBD1,TGTGCCAGCAGCCAAGGAAACAGGGGAGCTAGGTGGGAGCTGTTTTTT,CASSQGNRGARWELFF
TRBJ1-2,TRBV20-1,.,TRBD1,TGCAGTGCTAGAGATGGGGACAGTAATTATGGCTACACCTTC,CSARDGDSNYGYTF
TRBJ2-1,TRBV10-3,few,.,TGTGCCATCAGCCGACTAGAGAATGAGCAGTTCTTC,CAISRLENEQFF
TRBJ1-5,TRBV4-1,many,.,TGCGCCAGCAGCGATCGGGGAAAGAATCAGCCCCAGCATTTT,CASSDRGKNQPQHF
TRBJ1-4,TRBV5-6,.,.,TGTGCCAGCAGCCTGAGACAGCTTAATGAAAAACTGTTTTTT,CASSLRQLNEKLFF
TRBJ2-2,TRBV7-3,few,TRBD2,TGTGCCAGCAGCTTAAACGGGGGGGCCGAGGGGTTCACCGGGGAGCTGTTTTTT,CASSLNGGAEGFTGELFF
TRBJ2-3,TRBV5-1,.,.,TGCGCCGGCAGCCGCGACTACCTGGATAGCACAGATACGCAGTATTTT,CAGSRDYLDSTDTQYF
TRBJ2-3,TRBV4-3,few,.,TGCGCCAGCAGCGCACTTAGTGGGCCAAGAAGCACAGATACGCAGTATTTT,CASSALSGPRSTDTQYF
TRBJ1-1,TRBV20-1,.,.,TGCAGTGCTAGAGACCCTGGACGGCTCTCTGAAGCTTTCTTT,CSARDPGRLSEAFF
TRBJ1-4,TRBV25-1,.,.,TGTGCCAGCAGTGAATTAGGGAGGAGTGAAAAACTGTTTTTT,CASSELGRSEKLFF
TRBJ2-5,TRBV4-3,many,.,TGCGCCAGCAGCCAGACTCATCTTCCGGGGTCGCGAGAGACCCAGTACTTC,CASSQTHLPGSRETQYF
TRBJ2-3,TRBV12-3/TRBV12-4,many,.,TGCGCCAGCAGCTTGGGGTCCCCCACAGATACGCAGTATTTT,CASSLGSPTDTQYF
TRBJ2-1,TRBV6-5,few,.,TGTGCCAGCAGTTATGGGGGGTTAGGGAATGAGCAGTTCTTC,CASSYGGLGNEQFF
TRBJ1-1,TRBV4-1,.,.,TGCGCCAGTAGCCCCCCCCAAGGGATGGCTTTCTTT,CASSPPQGMAFF
TRBJ2-7,TRBV20-1,.,.,TGCAGTGCTAGAGATAAGGGGGGGTACTCCTACGAGCAGTACTTC,CSARDKGGYSYEQYF
TRBJ2-1,TRBV7-2,.,.,TGTGCCAGCAGCTTACAATCAGAGGTTGAGGAGCAGTTCTTC,CASSLQSEVEEQFF
TRBJ2-5,TRBV7-2,many,.,TGTGCCAGCAGCTTAGAGGACATCAAAGAGACCCAGTACTTC,CASSLEDIKETQYF
TRBJ2-3,TRBV4-1,.,.,TGCGCCAGCAGCAGGGCTTTTTATCCCGCAGATACGCAGTATTTT,CASSRAFYPADTQYF
TRBJ1-2,TRBV12-3/TRBV12-4,.,.,TGTGCCAGCAGCACCGGAAGTACCTATGGCTACACCTTC,CASSTGSTYGYTF
TRBJ2-5,TRBV4-3,few,.,TGCGCCAGCAGCCAAGATGGGTACAGAGAGCAGTACTTC,CASSQDGYREQYF
TRBJ2-1,TRBV27,many,.,TGTGCCAGCAGTTTATCGGAGGAGGGTGAGCAGTTCTTC,CASSLSEEGEQFF
TRBJ2-1,TRBV4-1,once,.,TGCGCCAGCAGCCAAGTGGCAGGGAAAGCTTCCTACAATGAGCAGTTCTTC,CASSQVAGKASYNEQFF
TRBJ1-5,TRBV15,few,.,TGTGCCACCAGCAGAGAAGGGGCAGACAATCAGCCCCAGCATTTT,CATSREGADNQPQHF
TRBJ2-5,TRBV29-1,.,TRBD1,TGCAGCGTTGTCGGACAGGGGCACACACCGCAGTACTTC,CSVVGQGHTPQYF
TRBJ2-7,TRBV20-1,.,TRBD1,TGCAGTGCTAGGGGCCCGGGACAGGGGGCTGCGGGCTACAATGAGCAGTACTTC,CSARGPGQGAAGYNEQYF
TRBJ1-5,TRBV20-1,many,.,TGCAGTGCTAGACGTGGTCCCACTAATCAGCCCCAGCATTTT,CSARRGPTNQPQHF
TRBJ1-1,TRBV7-6,few,TRBD1,TGTGCCAGCAGCTTAGAAGGGACAGTAGGCACTGAAGCTTTCTTT,CASSLEGTVGTEAFF
TRBJ1-1,TRBV27,.,TRBD1,TGTGCCAGCAGCCTCCTACAGGGGCCAGCTGAAGCTTTCTTT,CASSLLQGPAEAFF
TRBJ1-5,TRBV6-6,.,TRBD1,TGTGCCAGCAAACAGGGGATGGGTGCAAATCAGCCCCAGCATTTT,CASKQGMGANQPQHF
TRBJ2-7,TRBV13,.,.,TGTGCCAGCAGCTCAACCGGGACGGACTCGTCCGACGAGCAGTACTTC,CASSSTGTDSSDEQYF
TRBJ2-7,TRBV3-1,few,.,TGTGCCAGCAGCCAAGGGAACATCTACGAGCAGTACTTC,CASSQGNIYEQYF
TRBJ1-4,TRBV12-3/TRBV12-4,.,TRBD1,TGTGCCAGCAGTTACAGGGGTGGGGCAACTAATGAAAAACTGTTTTTT,CASSYRGGATNEKLFF
TRBJ2-3,TRBV18,.,TRBD2,TGTGCCAGCTCATCTCTCACTAGCGGGTCTAACACAGATACGCAGTATTTT,CASSSLTSGSNTDTQYF
TRBJ2-7,TRBV20-1,many,.,TGCAGTGCTAGGGAAGGGGGCCCTAGCGGCTCCTACGAGCAGTACTTC,CSAREGGPSGSYEQYF
TRBJ2-4,TRBV7-2,.,TRBD1,TGTGCCAGCAGCCCCGGGACAGGCGTAGTTCAGTACTTC,CASSPGTGVVQYF
TRBJ2-1,TRBV4-1,few,.,TGCGCCAGCAGCCAGCCCAAAGGTATCGAGCAGTTCTTC,CASSQPKGIEQFF